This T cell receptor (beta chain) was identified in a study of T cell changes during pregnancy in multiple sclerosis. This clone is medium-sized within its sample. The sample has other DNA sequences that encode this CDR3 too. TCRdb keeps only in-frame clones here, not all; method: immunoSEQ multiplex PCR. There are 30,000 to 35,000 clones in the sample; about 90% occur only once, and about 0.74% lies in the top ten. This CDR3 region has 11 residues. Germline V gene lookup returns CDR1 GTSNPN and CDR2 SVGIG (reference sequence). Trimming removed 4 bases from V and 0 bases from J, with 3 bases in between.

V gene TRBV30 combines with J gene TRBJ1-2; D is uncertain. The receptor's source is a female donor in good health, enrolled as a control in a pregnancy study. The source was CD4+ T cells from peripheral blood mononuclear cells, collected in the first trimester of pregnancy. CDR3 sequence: CAWTANYGYTF. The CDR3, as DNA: TGTGCCTGGACAGCTAACTATGGCTACACCTTC.